This is a list of T cell receptor beta chains from one sample in a study of cytomegalovirus exposure and HLA in healthy donors. Assay: immunoSEQ multiplex PCR; the TCRdb copy retains only in-frame clones and omits some. The sample lists 200,000 or so clones, around 83% occurring once. Sequenced: PBMCs. Receptor source: a woman in her twenties or thirties in good health and CMV-seropositive. Both conserved end residues are part of each CDR3. A D gene is named only where the DNA matches it firmly. Clone size is given for some rows only: seen once, a few or many times, or a class if the clone is expanded.

D,length,J,V,size,DNA,CDR3
NA,12,TRBJ1-3,TRBV30,NA,TGTGCCTCTCAGGGTTCGGGAAACACCATATATTTT,CASQGSGNTIYF
NA,12,TRBJ1-1,TRBV2,once,TGTGCCAGTCAGGTAATCGACACTGAAGCTTTCTTT,CASQVIDTEAFF
TRBD1,16,TRBJ2-1,TRBV6-6,NA,TGTGCCAGCAGCCTGATCGGGACAGGGGCGGGAAAGGAGCAGTTCTTC,CASSLIGTGAGKEQFF
NA,15,TRBJ2-5,TRBV19,once,TGTGCCAGTAGTATAGGGGCCGGCAGGCAAGAGACCCAGTACTTC,CASSIGAGRQETQYF
NA,15,TRBJ1-2,TRBV5-6,NA,TGTGCCAGCAGCACCCGACAGCCGACTCTCTATGGCTACACCTTC,CASSTRQPTLYGYTF
NA,12,TRBJ2-1,TRBV29-1,NA,TGCAGCGTTCGCCCTAGCAAGAATGAGCAGTTCTTC,CSVRPSKNEQFF
TRBD1,14,TRBJ2-7,TRBV4-1,NA,TGCGCCAGCAGCCCGGGACAGGGGGGATGGGAGCAGTACTTC,CASSPGQGGWEQYF
NA,15,TRBJ1-1,TRBV7-2,NA,TGTGCCAGCAGCTTCTCAGGGTGGCCGAGGACTGAAGCTTTCTTT,CASSFSGWPRTEAFF
NA,15,TRBJ2-7,TRBV27,few,TGTGCCAGCAGTTTATTGGCGGTCCTTGGGTACGAGCAGTACTTC,CASSLLAVLGYEQYF
TRBD1,11,TRBJ2-7,TRBV6-5,NA,TGTGCCAGCGGACAGGGTCACGAGCAGTACTTC,CASGQGHEQYF
TRBD2,15,TRBJ2-1,TRBV7-2,NA,TGTGCCAGCAGCTATCGGCTAGCGGGAGTGGGGGAGCAGTTCTTC,CASSYRLAGVGEQFF
NA,11,TRBJ1-5,TRBV7-9,NA,TGTGCCAGCAGCGACTTCGGACCCCAGCATTTT,CASSDFGPQHF
NA,14,TRBJ1-1,TRBV27,NA,TGTGCCAGCAGTTTAAGAGGGTTTGAGACTGAAGCTTTCTTT,CASSLRGFETEAFF
TRBD1,16,TRBJ2-7,TRBV5-1,NA,TGCGCCAGCAGCTTGGACGGACAGGGAGGTAGCTACGAGCAGTACTTC,CASSLDGQGGSYEQYF
NA,15,TRBJ1-1,TRBV2,NA,TGTGCCAGCAGTGATTTGGGAGCATTGAACACTGAAGCTTTCTTT,CASSDLGALNTEAFF
TRBD1,17,TRBJ1-4,TRBV5-1,NA,TGCGCCAGCAGCCAGAGGACAGGGATGGCGACTAATGAAAAACTGTTTTTT,CASSQRTGMATNEKLFF
TRBD1,14,TRBJ1-2,TRBV10-3,NA,TGTGCCATCAGTAGGGACAGGGGAATCGATGGCTACACCTTC,CAISRDRGIDGYTF
NA,13,TRBJ1-5,TRBV27,NA,TGTGCCAGCAGTTTATCTCACGGGAGCCCCCAGCATTTT,CASSLSHGSPQHF
TRBD1,15,TRBJ1-2,TRBV9,NA,TGTGCCAGCAGCGTAGCGGACAGGCAAATCTATGGCTACACCTTC,CASSVADRQIYGYTF
NA,10,TRBJ1-1,TRBV29-1,NA,TGCAGCGTTGTTCATGCTGAAGCTTTCTTT,CSVVHAEAFF
TRBD1,14,TRBJ1-5,TRBV25-1,NA,TGTGCCAGCAGTGGGGACAGGGGAGAACAGCCCCAGCATTTT,CASSGDRGEQPQHF
NA,11,TRBJ2-5,TRBV28,NA,TGTGCCAGCAGTTTCGTGGAGACCCAGTACTTC,CASSFVETQYF
TRBD1,16,TRBJ1-2,TRBV19,NA,TGTGCCAGTAACAGAGACAGGGAACGGTCGGTCACTGGCTACACCTTC,CASNRDRERSVTGYTF
NA,17,TRBJ1-1,TRBV2,NA,TGTGCCAGCAGTGAAGGTTTTGCGGGACGGAGAAACACTGAAGCTTTCTTT,CASSEGFAGRRNTEAFF
TRBD1,15,TRBJ1-5,TRBV6-5,NA,TGTGCCAGCAGTGCCGGGACAGATAGCAATCAGCCCCAGCATTTT,CASSAGTDSNQPQHF
TRBD2,17,TRBJ2-1,TRBV15,NA,TGTGCCACCAGCAGAGATGGGGGGCCCGGGACTAGCAATGAGCAGTTCTTC,CATSRDGGPGTSNEQFF
NA,13,TRBJ1-1,TRBV6-5,NA,TGTGCCAGCAGCCCCCTACGGGGGGCGATAGCTTTCTTT,CASSPLRGAIAFF
NA,16,TRBJ2-6,TRBV23-1,NA,TGCGCCAGCAGTGACCCGGCCAGGTCTGGGGCCAACGTCCTGACTTTC,CASSDPARSGANVLTF
NA,12,TRBJ1-2,TRBV19,NA,TGTGCCACCGAGGACAAAAACTATGGCTACACCTTC,CATEDKNYGYTF
NA,12,TRBJ2-7,TRBV19,NA,TGTGCCAGTAGTATAGACGGCTACGAGCAGTACTTC,CASSIDGYEQYF
NA,15,TRBJ2-7,TRBV5-1,NA,TGCGCCAGCAGCTTCCGGGACACCAACGTTTACGAGCAGTACTTC,CASSFRDTNVYEQYF
NA,17,TRBJ1-5,TRBV19,NA,TGTGCCAGTAGTAGCCAGGGCTCGGCGTATAGCAATCAGCCCCAGCATTTT,CASSSQGSAYSNQPQHF
NA,16,TRBJ2-7,TRBV5-1,NA,TGCGCCAGCAGCTTGGTGATGGGTAGGAGCTCCTACGAGCAGTACTTC,CASSLVMGRSSYEQYF
NA,13,TRBJ2-7,TRBV11-2,once,TGTGCCAGCAGCTTAGAGGCAGGCTACGAGCAGTACTTC,CASSLEAGYEQYF
NA,14,TRBJ2-7,TRBV14,NA,TGTGCCAGCAGCCCTAGGGACAATCACTACGAGCAGTACTTC,CASSPRDNHYEQYF
NA,19,TRBJ2-6,TRBV13,NA,TGTGCCAGCAGCTTAAGGGCCCAGGGAAAAAGCTCTGGGGCCAACGTCCTGACTTTC,CASSLRAQGKSSGANVLTF
TRBD1,16,TRBJ2-5,TRBV5-1,NA,TGCGCCAGCAGCCGACTGACCGGACAGGGGCAAGAGACCCAGTACTTC,CASSRLTGQGQETQYF